This is a list of T cell receptor beta chains from one sample in a study of response to subunit inactivated influenza vaccine. TCRdb re-derived calls from the RT-PCR reads in MiXCR, one entry per CDR3 protein. The data show over 400,000 distinct CDR3 sequences, with over 10% seen just once and over 10% held by the top ten. Sample: PBMCs from blood, taken 45 days after vaccination. The receptors here all came from a man aged 45-65 years who received an inactivated influenza vaccine. The CDR3 runs from the conserved cysteine through the conserved F or W. D genes are given only for firm matches. Size is omitted from some rows. Given values are once, few, many or a class for expanded clones.

many - TRBJ1-5 TRBV5-4 TGTGCCAGCAGCTTGGGGCCAAGTAGCAATCAGCCCCAGCATTTT CASSLGPSSNQPQHF
- - TRBJ2-1 TRBV24-1 TGTGCCACCAGTGATTTTGTCAATGAGCAGTTCTTC CATSDFVNEQFF
few - TRBJ2-2 TRBV20-1 TGCAGTGCCAGTGGTGGGGGGTCGGGCACCGGGGAGCTGTTTTTT CSASGGGSGTGELFF
- TRBD1 TRBJ2-2 TRBV6-1 TGTGCCAGCAGTGGACAGGGGTTCGGGGAGCTGTTTTTT CASSGQGFGELFF
few - TRBJ2-2 TRBV5-6 TGTGCCAGCAGCCCGGAGGGACCCTCTTACACCGGGGAGCTGTTTTTT CASSPEGPSYTGELFF
- TRBD1 TRBJ1-1 TRBV12-3/TRBV12-4 TGTGCCAGCAATTCGGACAGGAGAGGCACTGAAGCTTTCTTT CASNSDRRGTEAFF
many TRBD2 TRBJ2-3 TRBV5-6 TGTGCCAGCAGCTCTATAGCGGGGGGGAACACAGATACGCAGTATTTT CASSSIAGGNTDTQYF
few - TRBJ1-2 TRBV7-2 TGTGCCAGCAGCTTAGAGCGGTTTTCAGGGAATGGCTACACCTTC CASSLERFSGNGYTF
many - TRBJ1-3 TRBV7-9 TGTGCCAGCAGCCCTAAAATACGTCTAGGGAACACCATATATTTT CASSPKIRLGNTIYF
few - TRBJ1-1 TRBV7-9 TGTGCCAGCAGCTTAACTGATGAAACTGAAGCTTTCTTT CASSLTDETEAFF
- TRBD1 TRBJ1-2 TRBV12-3/TRBV12-4 TGTGCCAGCAGTTTATCGGACAGGGTGGGCGGCTACACCTTC CASSLSDRVGGYTF
- - TRBJ2-1 TRBV27 TGTGCCAGCAGTTTCATAGGGATGAATGAGCAGTTCTTC CASSFIGMNEQFF
few TRBD1 TRBJ2-7 TRBV14 TGTGCCAGCAGCCAGGCACGGGACAGCTCCTACGAGCAGTACTTC CASSQARDSSYEQYF
many - TRBJ2-3 TRBV7-2 TGTGCCAGCAGCTTCGCCGGATCCGCAGATACGCAGTATTTT CASSFAGSADTQYF
- - TRBJ2-1 TRBV6-5 TGTGCCAGCAGTTACTGGCCGAGCTCCTACAATGAGCAGTTCTTC CASSYWPSSYNEQFF
few - TRBJ2-2 TRBV5-5 TGTGCCAGCAGCTTGGTTTTAGGGAACACCGGGGAGCTGTTTTTT CASSLVLGNTGELFF
once - TRBJ2-2 TRBV5-1 TGCGCCAGCAGCTTGGCCCGGACCCCCACCGGGGAGCTGTTTTTT CASSLARTPTGELFF
few - TRBJ2-7 TRBV28 TGTGCCAGCAGTTTACCCGCGGGAACCAGGGGAGAGCAGTACTTC CASSLPAGTRGEQYF
few TRBD1 TRBJ2-4 TRBV29-1 TGCAGCGTTGCTATAATGACAGGGGGACGGGGAGTTCAGTACTTC CSVAIMTGGRGVQYF
- - TRBJ2-5 TRBV27 TGTGCCAGCAGTACTAGCCTCCCAGAGACCCAGTACTTC CASSTSLPETQYF
few TRBD2 TRBJ2-7 TRBV9 TGTGCCAGCAGCGTAGTGGCTAGCGGGAGGGACGAGCAGTACTTC CASSVVASGRDEQYF
many - TRBJ2-5 TRBV6-5 TGTGCCAGCAGTTACGGCGGGATGCAAGAGACCCAGTACTTC CASSYGGMQETQYF
- - TRBJ1-1 TRBV3-1 TGTGCCAGCAGCCCATTGGGGAAGTTGAACACTGAAGCTTTCTTT CASSPLGKLNTEAFF
- TRBD2 TRBJ2-1 TRBV11-2 TGTGCCAGCAGCTTAGGGGCGGGGGTCTACAATGAGCAGTTCTTC CASSLGAGVYNEQFF
- - TRBJ2-1 TRBV12-3/TRBV12-4 TGTGCCAGCAGTTTAGGCGAAGGTAATGAGCAGTTCTTC CASSLGEGNEQFF
many - TRBJ2-1 TRBV20-1 TGCAGTGCTACCGGGACAAGGGTCAATGAGCAGTTCTTC CSATGTRVNEQFF
- TRBD1 TRBJ2-3 TRBV7-2 TGTGCCAGCAGACGGCCGGGACAGAGCACAGATACGCAGTATTTT CASRRPGQSTDTQYF
- - TRBJ1-6 TRBV20-1 TGCAGTGCTAGGTTGGTTAAGGGCCTCGTAAATTCACCCCTCCACTTT CSARLVKGLVNSPLHF